This is a list of T cell receptor beta chains from one sample in a study of high-grade serous ovarian cancer treatment subgroups. Assay: immunoSEQ multiplex PCR; the TCRdb copy retains only in-frame clones and omits some. The data show roughly 15,000 clones, about 86% seen once. The sequencing input was tumor tissue. These receptors came from a human donor with high-grade serous ovarian cancer. CDR3s include the opening cysteine and the closing phenylalanine or tryptophan. A D gene is named only where the DNA matches it firmly. Size is stated for part of the rows, as once, few or many counts, or as a class when the clone is expanded.

v_gene	abundance	d_gene	j_gene	CDR3aa	CDR3nt
TRBV2	.	.	TRBJ2-7	CASNGQGLYEQYF	TGTGCCAGCAACGGGCAGGGTCTCTACGAGCAGTACTTC
TRBV4-1	.	.	TRBJ2-1	CASSPGQPLGQFF	TGCGCCAGCAGCCCCGGCCAACCTCTCGGGCAGTTCTTC
TRBV5-4	.	TRBD1	TRBJ1-4	CASSSRQGNEKLFF	TGTGCCAGCAGCTCCCGACAGGGCAATGAAAAACTGTTTTTT
TRBV7-6	.	.	TRBJ2-3	CASSPSDTDTQYF	TGTGCCAGCAGCCCGAGCGACACAGATACGCAGTATTTT
TRBV4-3	once	.	TRBJ2-7	CASSQGLVATGGYEQYF	TGCGCCAGCAGCCAAGGATTAGTGGCAACGGGTGGCTACGAGCAGTACTTC
TRBV7-2	once	.	TRBJ2-3	CASSLGVRGGDGADTQYF	TGTGCCAGCAGCTTAGGGGTGCGGGGTGGCGACGGAGCAGATACGCAGTATTTT
TRBV4-1	.	TRBD2	TRBJ2-3	CASRQGGLAGSTDTQYF	TGCGCCAGCAGACAAGGCGGACTAGCGGGGAGCACAGATACGCAGTATTTT
TRBV7-9	.	TRBD1	TRBJ1-5	CASSWDRDSNQPQHF	TGTGCCAGCAGCTGGGACAGGGATAGCAATCAGCCCCAGCATTTT
TRBV14	few	.	TRBJ2-2	CASSQEGGRDTGELFF	TGTGCCAGCAGCCAAGAGGGGGGTAGGGACACCGGGGAGCTGTTTTTT
TRBV30	.	.	TRBJ2-2	CAWKGGADTGELFF	TGTGCCTGGAAGGGGGGGGCTGACACCGGGGAGCTGTTTTTT
TRBV18	.	.	TRBJ1-4	CASSPETPQGGGEKLFF	TGTGCCAGCTCACCCGAAACGCCACAGGGCGGAGGTGAAAAACTGTTTTTT
TRBV10-2	.	TRBD2	TRBJ2-2	CASRDGGGVGELFF	TGCGCCAGCAGGGACGGGGGGGGTGTCGGGGAGCTGTTTTTT
TRBV5-6	.	TRBD1	TRBJ2-5	CASSLPDRVMETQYF	TGTGCCAGCAGCCTGCCCGACAGGGTGATGGAGACCCAGTACTTC
TRBV29-1	.	TRBD1	TRBJ2-6	CSVYGGTGDLSANVLTF	TGCAGCGTTTATGGAGGGACAGGGGATCTCTCGGCCAACGTCCTGACTTTC
TRBV9	.	.	TRBJ2-5	CASAGAKQETQYF	TGTGCCAGCGCGGGGGCTAAGCAAGAGACCCAGTACTTC
TRBV6-1	.	.	TRBJ1-5	CASSDRGLGVGNQPQHF	TGTGCCAGCAGTGATCGAGGGCTGGGTGTTGGCAATCAGCCCCAGCATTTT
TRBV7-9	once	.	TRBJ2-7	CASSGHTYEQYF	TGTGCCAGCAGCGGACATACCTACGAGCAGTACTTC
TRBV18	.	.	TRBJ1-1	CASSRVNTEAFF	TGTGCCAGCTCACGGGTAAACACTGAAGCTTTCTTT
TRBV18	.	TRBD1	TRBJ1-3	CASSQQGSGNTIYF	TGTGCCAGCTCACAACAGGGGTCTGGAAACACCATATATTTT
TRBV5-1	.	TRBD1	TRBJ2-7	CASSRSRDRASYEQYF	TGCGCCAGCAGCAGAAGTCGGGACAGGGCGTCCTACGAGCAGTACTTC
TRBV19	.	TRBD1	TRBJ2-2	CASSTGGGWTGELFF	TGTGCCAGTAGTACAGGGGGCGGATGGACCGGGGAGCTGTTTTTT
TRBV10-3	.	.	TRBJ2-2	CAIKGDPNTGELFF	TGTGCCATCAAGGGGGATCCCAACACCGGGGAGCTGTTTTTT
TRBV27	.	.	TRBJ2-2	CASRPTIGGRTGELFF	TGTGCCAGCAGGCCTACGATCGGGGGGCGGACCGGGGAGCTGTTTTTT
TRBV18	few	.	TRBJ2-5	CASSPPTRSTQYF	TGTGCCAGCTCCCCCCCCACTCGTTCGACCCAGTACTTC
TRBV19	once	.	TRBJ1-5	CASSIGQSSNQPQHF	TGTGCCAGTAGTATCGGACAGAGTAGCAATCAGCCCCAGCATTTT
TRBV4-3	.	TRBD2	TRBJ2-2	CASSQRIAGGQNTGELFF	TGCGCCAGCAGCCAACGAATAGCGGGGGGGCAAAACACCGGGGAGCTGTTTTTT
TRBV9	.	.	TRBJ1-2	CASSARDRDYGYTF	TGTGCCAGCAGCGCCCGGGACCGAGACTATGGCTACACCTTC
TRBV5-1	.	TRBD1	TRBJ2-7	CASAGIREGQVTHEQYF	TGCGCCAGCGCGGGCATAAGAGAGGGACAGGTAACACACGAGCAGTACTTC
TRBV9	.	.	TRBJ2-3	CASSVWGADTQYF	TGTGCCAGCAGCGTTTGGGGCGCAGATACGCAGTATTTT
TRBV29-1	.	.	TRBJ2-5	CSVEGAGMEAQYF	TGCAGCGTTGAAGGGGCAGGGATGGAGGCCCAGTACTTC
TRBV7-8	.	.	TRBJ2-7	CASSLEMWWEENTSYEQYF	TGTGCCAGCAGCTTAGAGATGTGGTGGGAGGAGAACACCTCCTACGAGCAGTACTTC
TRBV29-1	.	.	TRBJ2-3	CSVEGGLDIVTDTQYF	TGCAGCGTTGAAGGGGGATTGGACATCGTGACGGATACGCAGTATTTT
TRBV12-5	.	.	TRBJ2-1	CASGLFNGGFFNEQFF	TGTGCTAGTGGTTTGTTTAACGGGGGTTTTTTTAATGAGCAGTTCTTC
TRBV4-3	.	.	TRBJ2-3	CASSQTRVTDTQYF	TGCGCCAGCAGCCAAACCAGAGTCACAGATACGCAGTATTTT
TRBV9	.	.	TRBJ2-7	CASSVGTQSSYEQYF	TGTGCCAGCAGCGTCGGGACACAGAGCTCCTACGAGCAGTACTTC
TRBV6-5	.	TRBD1	TRBJ1-6	CASSDSGQSNSPLHF	TGTGCCAGCAGTGACTCGGGACAGAGTAATTCACCCCTCCACTTT
TRBV5-5	once	TRBD2	TRBJ2-3	CASSLARGSGGSDTQYF	TGTGCCAGCAGCTTGGCACGCGGTAGCGGGGGGTCAGATACGCAGTATTTT
TRBV7-9	.	.	TRBJ1-2	CASSFATTTNYGYTF	TGTGCCAGCAGCTTTGCTACAACAACTAACTATGGCTACACCTTC
TRBV18	.	TRBD1	TRBJ2-2	CASSPPGQAFAGELFF	TGTGCCAGCTCACCACCGGGACAGGCGTTTGCCGGGGAGCTGTTTTTT
TRBV5-1	.	.	TRBJ2-7	CASSLEGGQYF	TGCGCCAGCAGCTTGGAGGGGGGGCAGTACTTC
TRBV5-4	.	.	TRBJ2-1	CASSRSGNEQFF	TGTGCCAGCAGCCGAAGCGGCAATGAGCAGTTCTTC
TRBV5-1	.	.	TRBJ1-3	CASSRDTSGNTIYF	TGCGCCAGCAGCCGGGACACCTCTGGAAACACCATATATTTT
TRBV6-5	.	.	TRBJ1-5	CASSFLGTNQPQHF	TGTGCCAGCAGTTTCCTAGGGACCAATCAGCCCCAGCATTTT
TRBV19	.	.	TRBJ2-7	CATGGRSPYEQYF	TGTGCCACTGGGGGGCGATCCCCCTACGAGCAGTACTTC
TRBV10-3	.	.	TRBJ2-3	CAIGVAADTQYF	TGTGCCATCGGAGTAGCAGCAGATACGCAGTATTTT
TRBV7-9	.	TRBD1	TRBJ2-3	CASSLGEGATDTQYF	TGTGCCAGCAGCTTAGGTGAGGGGGCCACAGATACGCAGTATTTT
TRBV2	.	.	TRBJ2-3	CASSTEWDTQYF	TGTGCCAGCAGTACCGAGTGGGATACGCAGTATTTT
TRBV2	.	.	TRBJ1-5	CASSRDEQGGQPQHF	TGTGCCAGCAGTCGAGATGAACAGGGAGGTCAGCCCCAGCATTTT
TRBV6-6	.	.	TRBJ1-5	CASINGGQGGDQPQHF	TGTGCCAGCATCAACGGCGGGCAGGGAGGGGATCAGCCCCAGCATTTT
TRBV2	.	.	TRBJ1-2	CASSSYSLYGYTF	TGTGCCAGCAGCAGTTACAGCCTCTATGGCTACACCTTC
TRBV11-2	.	.	TRBJ1-1	CASSLGRYTEAFF	TGTGCCAGCAGCTTAGGGCGGTACACTGAAGCTTTCTTT
TRBV7-8	.	.	TRBJ1-6	CASSLMTGLNSPLHF	TGTGCCAGCAGCTTGATGACAGGTCTTAATTCACCCCTCCACTTT
TRBV4-3	few	.	TRBJ1-1	CASSQVRSMNTEAFF	TGCGCCAGCAGCCAAGTTCGCAGTATGAACACTGAAGCTTTCTTT
TRBV9	.	.	TRBJ1-1	CASSVSPQFSMNTEAFF	TGTGCCAGCAGCGTAAGCCCCCAGTTCTCCATGAACACTGAAGCTTTCTTT
TRBV5-1	.	TRBD2	TRBJ2-3	CASSLAGGGGGGGDTQYF	TGCGCCAGCAGCTTGGCCGGGGGGGGCGGAGGAGGCGGAGATACGCAGTATTTT
TRBV25-1	.	.	TRBJ2-7	CASSVSYEQYF	TGTGCCAGCAGTGTCTCCTACGAGCAGTACTTC
TRBV18	.	.	TRBJ1-6	CASSPKGHRANSPLHF	TGTGCCAGCTCACCTAAGGGTCACAGGGCCAATTCACCCCTCCACTTT
TRBV7-2	.	.	TRBJ1-1	CASSPDGGGISTEAFF	TGTGCCAGCAGCCCAGACGGAGGGGGGATAAGCACTGAAGCTTTCTTT
TRBV5-4	.	.	TRBJ2-3	CASSTAGASTDTQYF	TGTGCCAGCAGCACCGCGGGGGCTAGCACAGATACGCAGTATTTT
TRBV5-1	.	TRBD1	TRBJ1-2	CASSPDRTNYGYTF	TGCGCCAGCAGCCCGGACAGGACAAACTATGGCTACACCTTC